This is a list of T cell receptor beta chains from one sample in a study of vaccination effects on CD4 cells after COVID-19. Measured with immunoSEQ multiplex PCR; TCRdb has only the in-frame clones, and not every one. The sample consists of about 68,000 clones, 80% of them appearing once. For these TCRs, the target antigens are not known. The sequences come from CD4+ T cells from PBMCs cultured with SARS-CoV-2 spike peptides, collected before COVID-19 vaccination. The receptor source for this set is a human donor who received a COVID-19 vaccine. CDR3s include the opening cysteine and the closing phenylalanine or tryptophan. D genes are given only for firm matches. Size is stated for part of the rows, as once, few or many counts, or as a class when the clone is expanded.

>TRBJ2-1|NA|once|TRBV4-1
CASSQDLQGFNEQFF
TGCGCCAGCAGCCAAGATTTACAGGGTTTCAATGAGCAGTTCTTC
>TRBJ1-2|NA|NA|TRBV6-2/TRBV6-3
CASSPGPAYGYTF
TGTGCCAGCAGTCCGGGACCTGCCTATGGCTACACCTTC
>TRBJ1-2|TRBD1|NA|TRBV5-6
CASSSLGQGAKINGYTF
TGTGCCAGCAGCTCCTTGGGACAGGGGGCAAAAATAAATGGCTACACCTTC
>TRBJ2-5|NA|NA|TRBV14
CASSPSRETQYF
TGTGCCAGCAGCCCGTCTCGTGAGACCCAGTACTTC
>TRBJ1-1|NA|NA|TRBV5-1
CASSLSQGNTEAFF
TGCGCCAGCAGCTTATCTCAGGGGAACACTGAAGCTTTCTTT
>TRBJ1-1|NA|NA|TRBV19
CASSIDRQVLTEAFF
TGTGCCAGTAGTATCGATCGACAGGTTCTCACTGAAGCTTTCTTT
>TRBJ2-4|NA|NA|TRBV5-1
CASSLIGTSPNIQYF
TGCGCCAGCAGCTTAATTGGGACATCCCCAAACATTCAGTACTTC
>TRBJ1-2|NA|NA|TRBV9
CASSPEGTPSGYTF
TGTGCCAGCAGCCCGGAAGGGACGCCCTCCGGCTACACCTTC
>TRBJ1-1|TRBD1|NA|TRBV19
CASIHRGIKTEAFF
TGTGCCAGTATCCACAGGGGAATAAAGACTGAAGCTTTCTTT
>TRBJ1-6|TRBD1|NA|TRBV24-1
CATSKHASGGFWNSPLHF
TGTGCCACCAGTAAACATGCGTCAGGGGGCTTCTGGAATTCACCCCTCCACTTT
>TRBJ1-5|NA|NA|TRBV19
CASSIDRFNQPQHF
TGTGCCAGTAGTATAGACAGATTCAATCAGCCCCAGCATTTT
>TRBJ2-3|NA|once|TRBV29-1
CSVKRPSTDTQYF
TGCAGCGTCAAGCGCCCCTCGACAGATACGCAGTATTTT
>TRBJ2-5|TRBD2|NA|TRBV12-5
CASGSLAGGKETQYF
TGTGCTAGTGGTTCACTAGCGGGGGGGAAAGAGACCCAGTACTTC
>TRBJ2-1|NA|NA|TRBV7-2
CASSSMLLGDNEQFF
TGTGCCAGCAGCTCGATGCTACTAGGGGACAATGAGCAGTTCTTC
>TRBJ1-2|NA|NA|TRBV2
CASSPQGNYGYTF
TGTGCCAGCAGTCCCCAGGGGAACTATGGCTACACCTTC
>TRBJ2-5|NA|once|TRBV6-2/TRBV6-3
CASSYPITSAQETQYF
TGTGCCAGCAGTTACCCCATTACGAGCGCCCAAGAGACCCAGTACTTC
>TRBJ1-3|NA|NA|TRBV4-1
CASSQIVLWAGKNTIYF
TGCGCCAGCAGCCAAATCGTCCTTTGGGCAGGGAAAAACACCATATATTTT
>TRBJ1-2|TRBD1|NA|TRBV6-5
CASSLRGGGYTF
TGTGCCAGCAGTCTCAGAGGGGGCGGCTACACCTTC
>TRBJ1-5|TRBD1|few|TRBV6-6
CASSYGTGDQPQHF
TGTGCCAGCAGTTACGGGACAGGTGATCAGCCCCAGCATTTT
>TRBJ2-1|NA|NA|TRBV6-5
CASSRTAYNEQFF
TGTGCCAGCTCTCGGACAGCCTACAATGAGCAGTTCTTC
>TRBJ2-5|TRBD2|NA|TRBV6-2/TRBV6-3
CASSYAGGLTETQYF
TGTGCCAGCAGTTACGCGGGGGGGCTGACGGAGACCCAGTACTTC
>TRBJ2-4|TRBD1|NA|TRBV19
CASGGQTRTGEVRPAKNIQYF
TGTGCCAGTGGGGGACAGACAAGGACAGGAGAGGTTAGGCCAGCCAAAAACATTCAGTACTTC
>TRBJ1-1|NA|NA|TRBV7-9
CASSPGGTDTEAFF
TGTGCCAGCAGCCCCGGAGGTACGGACACTGAAGCTTTCTTT
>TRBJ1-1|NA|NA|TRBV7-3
CASSPDELNTEAFF
TGTGCCAGCAGCCCTGATGAACTGAACACTGAAGCTTTCTTT
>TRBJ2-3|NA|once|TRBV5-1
CASSPLGGSTDTQYF
TGCGCCAGCAGCCCGCTGGGGGGAAGCACAGATACGCAGTATTTT
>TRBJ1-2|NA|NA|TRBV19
CASSGERQASRRGYTF
TGTGCCAGTAGTGGAGAGCGACAGGCCAGTCGTAGGGGCTACACCTTC
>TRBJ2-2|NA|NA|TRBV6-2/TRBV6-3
CASSYSTPGELFF
TGTGCCAGCAGTTACTCGACCCCCGGGGAGCTGTTTTTT
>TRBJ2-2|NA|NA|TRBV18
CASSPLNRVQTTGELFF
TGTGCCAGCTCACCACTGAACAGGGTTCAGACCACCGGGGAGCTGTTTTTT
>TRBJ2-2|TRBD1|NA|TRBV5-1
CASSFRDRANTGELFF
TGCGCCAGCAGCTTCCGGGACAGGGCAAACACCGGGGAGCTGTTTTTT
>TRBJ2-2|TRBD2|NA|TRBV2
CASRVGGSGELFF
TGTGCCAGCAGAGTCGGGGGGTCCGGGGAGCTGTTTTTT
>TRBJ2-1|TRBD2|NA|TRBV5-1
CASSLEKLAGTYNEQFF
TGCGCCAGCAGCTTGGAGAAGTTAGCGGGAACCTACAATGAGCAGTTCTTC
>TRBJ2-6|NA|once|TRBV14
CASSRRVSGANVLTF
TGTGCCAGCAGCCGCAGGGTCTCTGGGGCCAACGTCCTGACTTTC
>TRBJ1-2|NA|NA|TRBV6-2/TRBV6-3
CASSYGTSNYGYTF
TGTGCCAGCAGTTATGGGACATCAAACTATGGCTACACCTTC
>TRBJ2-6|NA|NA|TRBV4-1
CASSQIQGGANVLTF
TGCGCCAGCAGCCAAATTCAGGGGGGGGCCAACGTCCTGACTTTC
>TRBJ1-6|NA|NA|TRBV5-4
CASSPWTGSYNSPLHF
TGTGCCAGCAGCCCCTGGACCGGCTCCTATAATTCACCCCTCCACTTT